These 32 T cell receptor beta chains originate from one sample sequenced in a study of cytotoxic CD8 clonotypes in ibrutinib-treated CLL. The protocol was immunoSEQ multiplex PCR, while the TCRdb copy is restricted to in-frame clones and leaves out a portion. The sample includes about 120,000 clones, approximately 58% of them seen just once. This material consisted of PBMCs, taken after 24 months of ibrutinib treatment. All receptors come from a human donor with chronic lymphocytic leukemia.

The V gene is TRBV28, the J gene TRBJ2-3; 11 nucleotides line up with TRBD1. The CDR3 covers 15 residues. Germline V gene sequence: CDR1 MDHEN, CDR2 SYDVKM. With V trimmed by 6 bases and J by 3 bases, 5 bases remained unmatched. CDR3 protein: CASRGQGANTDTQYF. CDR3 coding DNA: TGTGCCAGCAGAGGACAGGGGGCCAATACAGATACGCAGTATTTT.

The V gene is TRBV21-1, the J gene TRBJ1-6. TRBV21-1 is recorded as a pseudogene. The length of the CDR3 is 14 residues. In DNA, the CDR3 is TGTGCCAGCAGCAAGGGGGAATATAATTCACCCCTCCACTTT. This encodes CASSKGEYNSPLHF.

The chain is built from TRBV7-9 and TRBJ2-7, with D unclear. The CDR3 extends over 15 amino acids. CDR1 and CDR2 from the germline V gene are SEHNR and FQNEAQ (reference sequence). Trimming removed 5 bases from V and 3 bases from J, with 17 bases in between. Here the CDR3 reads CASSPNWAENYEQYF. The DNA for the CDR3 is TGTGCCAGCAGCCCAAATTGGGCAGAGAACTACGAGCAGTACTTC.

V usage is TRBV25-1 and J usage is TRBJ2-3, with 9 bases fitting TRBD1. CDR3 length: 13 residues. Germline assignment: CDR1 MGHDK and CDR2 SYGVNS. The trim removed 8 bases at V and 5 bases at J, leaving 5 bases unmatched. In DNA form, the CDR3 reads TGTGCCAGCCGACAGGGGGGAGGAGATACGCAGTATTTT. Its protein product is CASRQGGGDTQYF.

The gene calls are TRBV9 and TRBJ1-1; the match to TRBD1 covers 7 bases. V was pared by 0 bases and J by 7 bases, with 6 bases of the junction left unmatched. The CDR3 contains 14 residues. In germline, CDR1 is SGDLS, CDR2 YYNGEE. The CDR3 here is CASSVVWDSYEAFF. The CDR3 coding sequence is TGTGCCAGCAGCGTAGTCTGGGACAGCTATGAAGCTTTCTTT.

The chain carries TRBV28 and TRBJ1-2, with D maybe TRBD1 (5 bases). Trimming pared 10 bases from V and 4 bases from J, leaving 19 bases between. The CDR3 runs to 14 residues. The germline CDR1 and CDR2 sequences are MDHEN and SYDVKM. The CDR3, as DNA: TGTGCCACCAGAATTGGAGGGGCGACCTATGGCTACACCTTC. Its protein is CATRIGGATYGYTF.

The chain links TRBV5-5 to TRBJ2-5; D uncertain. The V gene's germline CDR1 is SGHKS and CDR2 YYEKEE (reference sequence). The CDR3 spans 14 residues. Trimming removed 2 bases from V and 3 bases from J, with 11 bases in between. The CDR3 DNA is TGTGCCAGCAGCTTTACAGCCTCGGAAGAGACCCAGTACTTC. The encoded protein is CASSFTASEETQYF.

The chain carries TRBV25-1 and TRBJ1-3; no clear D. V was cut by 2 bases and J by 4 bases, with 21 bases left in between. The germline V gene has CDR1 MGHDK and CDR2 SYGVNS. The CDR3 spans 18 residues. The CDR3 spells CASSEIGGVTTVGNTIYF. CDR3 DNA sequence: TGTGCCAGCAGTGAAATCGGTGGGGTGACTACCGTGGGAAACACCATATATTTT.

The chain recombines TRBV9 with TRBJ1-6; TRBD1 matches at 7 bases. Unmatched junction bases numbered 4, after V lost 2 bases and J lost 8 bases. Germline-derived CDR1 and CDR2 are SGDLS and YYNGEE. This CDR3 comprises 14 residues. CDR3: CASSVEGADSPLHF. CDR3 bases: TGTGCCAGCAGCGTTGAGGGGGCGGATTCACCCCTCCACTTT. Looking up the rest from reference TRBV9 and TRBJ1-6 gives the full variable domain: DSGVTQTPKHLITATGQRVTLRCSPRSGDLSVYWYQQSLDQGLQFLIQYYNGEERAKGNILERFSAQQFPDLHSELNLSSLELGDSALYFCASSVEGADSPLHFGNGTRLTVT.

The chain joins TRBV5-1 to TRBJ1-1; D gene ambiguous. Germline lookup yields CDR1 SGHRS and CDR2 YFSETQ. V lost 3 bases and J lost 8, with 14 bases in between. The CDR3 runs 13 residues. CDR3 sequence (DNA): TGCGCCAGCAGCTCGGTGGTAGTCCCGGAAGCTTTCTTT. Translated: CASSSVVVPEAFF.

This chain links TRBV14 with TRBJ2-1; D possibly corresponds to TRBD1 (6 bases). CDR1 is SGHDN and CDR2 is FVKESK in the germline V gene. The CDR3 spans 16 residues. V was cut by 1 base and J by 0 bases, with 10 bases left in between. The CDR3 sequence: CASSQVAGVSYNEQFF. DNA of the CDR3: TGTGCCAGCAGCCAAGTTGCAGGGGTCTCCTACAATGAGCAGTTCTTC.

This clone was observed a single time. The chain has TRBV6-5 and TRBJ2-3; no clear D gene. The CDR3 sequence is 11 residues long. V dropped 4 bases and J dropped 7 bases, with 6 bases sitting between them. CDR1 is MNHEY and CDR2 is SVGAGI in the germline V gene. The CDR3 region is CASSSLNTQYF. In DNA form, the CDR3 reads TGTGCCAGCAGTTCCCTCAATACGCAGTATTTT.

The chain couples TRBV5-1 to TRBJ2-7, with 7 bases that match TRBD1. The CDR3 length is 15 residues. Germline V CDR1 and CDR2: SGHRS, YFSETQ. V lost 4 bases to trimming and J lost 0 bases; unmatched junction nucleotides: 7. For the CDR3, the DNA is TGCGCCAGCAGCACCCCAGGGACAGTCTCCTACGAGCAGTACTTC. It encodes CASSTPGTVSYEQYF.

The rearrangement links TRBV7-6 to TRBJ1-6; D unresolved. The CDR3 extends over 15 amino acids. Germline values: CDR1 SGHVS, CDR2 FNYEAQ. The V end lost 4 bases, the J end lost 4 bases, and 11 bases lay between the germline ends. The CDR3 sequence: CASSSEGPYNSPLHF. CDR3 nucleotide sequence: TGTGCCAGCAGCTCCGAAGGACCATATAATTCACCCCTCCACTTT.

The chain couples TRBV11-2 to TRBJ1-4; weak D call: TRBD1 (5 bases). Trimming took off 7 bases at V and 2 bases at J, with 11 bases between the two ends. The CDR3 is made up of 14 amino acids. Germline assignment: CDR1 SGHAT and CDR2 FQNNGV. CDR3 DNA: TGTGCCAGCAAAGAGGGACTCACTAATGAAAAACTGTTTTTT. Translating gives CASKEGLTNEKLFF.

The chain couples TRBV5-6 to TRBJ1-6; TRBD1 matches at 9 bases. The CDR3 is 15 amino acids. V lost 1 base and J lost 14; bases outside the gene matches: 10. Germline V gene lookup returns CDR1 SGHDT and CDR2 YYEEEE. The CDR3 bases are TGTGCCAGCAGCTTGTTTTCCGGGACAGGGATGTCCCTCCACTTT. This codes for CASSLFSGTGMSLHF.

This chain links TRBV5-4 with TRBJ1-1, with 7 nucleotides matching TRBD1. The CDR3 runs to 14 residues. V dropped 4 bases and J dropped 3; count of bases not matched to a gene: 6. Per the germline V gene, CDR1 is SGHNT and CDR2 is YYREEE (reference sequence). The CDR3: CASSLGQEDTEAFF. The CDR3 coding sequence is TGTGCCAGCAGCCTAGGACAGGAGGACACTGAAGCTTTCTTT. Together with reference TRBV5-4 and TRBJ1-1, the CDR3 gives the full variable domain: ETGVTQSPTHLIKTRGQQVTLRCSSQSGHNTVSWYQQALGQGPQFIFQYYREEENGRGNFPPRFSGLQFPNYSSELNVNALELDDSALYLCASSLGQEDTEAFFGQGTRLTVV.

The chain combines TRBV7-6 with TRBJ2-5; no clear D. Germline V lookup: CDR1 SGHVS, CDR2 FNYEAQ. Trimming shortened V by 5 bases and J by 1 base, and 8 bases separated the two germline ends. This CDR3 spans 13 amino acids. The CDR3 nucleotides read TGTGCCAGCAGCGGCCTGGTCCAAGAGACCCAGTACTTC. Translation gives CASSGLVQETQYF.

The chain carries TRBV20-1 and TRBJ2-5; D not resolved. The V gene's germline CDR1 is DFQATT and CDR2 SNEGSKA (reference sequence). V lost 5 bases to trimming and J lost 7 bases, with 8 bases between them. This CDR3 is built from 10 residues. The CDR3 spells CSAPRVTQYF. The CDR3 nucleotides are TGCAGTGCTCCCCGAGTGACCCAGTACTTC.

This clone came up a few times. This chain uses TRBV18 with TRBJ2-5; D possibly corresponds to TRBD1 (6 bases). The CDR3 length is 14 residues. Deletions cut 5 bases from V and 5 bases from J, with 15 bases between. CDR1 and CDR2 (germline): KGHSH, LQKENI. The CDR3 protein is CASSSRGGPETQYF. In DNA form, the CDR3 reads TGTGCCAGCTCATCTAGAGGGGGTCCGGAGACCCAGTACTTC.

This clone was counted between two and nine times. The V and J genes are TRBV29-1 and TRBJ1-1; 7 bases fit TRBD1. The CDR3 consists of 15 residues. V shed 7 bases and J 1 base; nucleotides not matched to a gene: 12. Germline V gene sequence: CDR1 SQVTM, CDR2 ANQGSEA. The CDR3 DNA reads TGCAGCGCCAAAACCAACAGGGGCGAGAACACTGAAGCTTTCTTT. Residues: CSAKTNRGENTEAFF.

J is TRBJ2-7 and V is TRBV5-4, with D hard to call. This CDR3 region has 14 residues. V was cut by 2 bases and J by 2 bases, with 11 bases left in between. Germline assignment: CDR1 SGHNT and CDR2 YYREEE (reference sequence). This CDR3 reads CASSFGQVPYEQYF. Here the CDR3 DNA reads TGTGCCAGCAGCTTTGGTCAGGTCCCCTACGAGCAGTACTTC.

The CDR3 DNA is TGTGCCTGGACCTACGGGGGGGCAGGCACAGATACGCAGTATTTT. Encoded protein: CAWTYGGAGTDTQYF. The rearrangement joins TRBV30 to TRBJ2-3; TRBD2 agrees at 8 bases. Germline lookup yields CDR1 GTSNPN and CDR2 SVGIG (reference sequence). The CDR3 extends over 15 amino acids. V lost 4 bases and J lost 1; bases outside the gene matches: 7.

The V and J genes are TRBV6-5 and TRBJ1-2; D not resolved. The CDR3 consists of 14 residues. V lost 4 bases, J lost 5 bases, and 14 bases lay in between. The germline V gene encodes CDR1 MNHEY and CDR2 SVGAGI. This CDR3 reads CASSSSLGRYGYTF. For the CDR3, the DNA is TGTGCCAGCAGTTCCTCCCTCGGGCGGTATGGCTACACCTTC.

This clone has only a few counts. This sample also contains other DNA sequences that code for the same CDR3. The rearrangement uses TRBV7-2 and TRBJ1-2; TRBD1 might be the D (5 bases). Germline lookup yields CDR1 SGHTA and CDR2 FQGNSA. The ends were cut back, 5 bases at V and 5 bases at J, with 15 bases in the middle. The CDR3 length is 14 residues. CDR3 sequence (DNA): TGTGCCAGCAGCCCCGACCGAGGGGCGTATGGCTACACCTTC. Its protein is CASSPDRGAYGYTF.

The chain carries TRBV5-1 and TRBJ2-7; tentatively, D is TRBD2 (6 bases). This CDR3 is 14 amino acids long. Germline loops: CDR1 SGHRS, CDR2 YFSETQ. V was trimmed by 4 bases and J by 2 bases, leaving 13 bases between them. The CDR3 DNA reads TGCGCCAGCAGCGGCGGGGCGATGGCCTACGAGCAGTACTTC. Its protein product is CASSGGAMAYEQYF.

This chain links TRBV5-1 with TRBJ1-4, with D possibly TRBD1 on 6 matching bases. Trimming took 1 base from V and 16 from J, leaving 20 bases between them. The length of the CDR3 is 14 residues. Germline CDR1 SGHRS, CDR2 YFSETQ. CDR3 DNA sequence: TGCGCCAGCAGCTTGATGCAGGGGATGGGTAAGGCGTTTTTT. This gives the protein CASSLMQGMGKAFF.

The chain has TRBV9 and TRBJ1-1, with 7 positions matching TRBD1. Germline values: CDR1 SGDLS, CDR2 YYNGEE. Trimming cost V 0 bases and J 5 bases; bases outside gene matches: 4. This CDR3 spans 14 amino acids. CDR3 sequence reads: CASSVEGARTEAFF. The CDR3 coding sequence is TGTGCCAGCAGCGTAGAGGGGGCGAGGACTGAAGCTTTCTTT. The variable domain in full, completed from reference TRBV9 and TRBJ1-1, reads DSGVTQTPKHLITATGQRVTLRCSPRSGDLSVYWYQQSLDQGLQFLIQYYNGEERAKGNILERFSAQQFPDLHSELNLSSLELGDSALYFCASSVEGARTEAFFGQGTRLTVV.

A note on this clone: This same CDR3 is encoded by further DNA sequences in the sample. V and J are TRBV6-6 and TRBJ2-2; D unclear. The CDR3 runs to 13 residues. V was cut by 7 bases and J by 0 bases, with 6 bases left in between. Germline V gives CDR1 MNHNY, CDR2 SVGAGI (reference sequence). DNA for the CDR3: TGTGCCAGCAAGGGCTCGAACACCGGGGAGCTGTTTTTT. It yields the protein CASKGSNTGELFF.

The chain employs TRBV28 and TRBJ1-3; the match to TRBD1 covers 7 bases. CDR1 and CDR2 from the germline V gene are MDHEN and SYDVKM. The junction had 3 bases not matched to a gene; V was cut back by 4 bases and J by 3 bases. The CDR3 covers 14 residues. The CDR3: CASSSGGIGNTIYF. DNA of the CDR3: TGTGCCAGCAGTTCAGGGGGAATTGGAAACACCATATATTTT. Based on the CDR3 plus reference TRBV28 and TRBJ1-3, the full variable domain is DVKVTQSSRYLVKRTGEKVFLECVQDMDHENMFWYRQDPGLGLRLIYFSYDVKMKEKGDIPEGYSVSREKKERFSLILESASTNQTSMYLCASSSGGIGNTIYFGEGSWLTVV.

CDR3 sequence reads: CASPWSGPGETQYF. In DNA, the CDR3 is TGTGCCAGCCCATGGTCAGGGCCAGGGGAGACCCAGTACTTC. The chain links TRBV27 to TRBJ2-5; TRBD1 might be the D (5 bases). CDR3 length equals 14 residues. The germline V and J ends were trimmed by 8 bases and 5 bases, with 18 bases remaining between them. Germline V gives CDR1 MNHEY, CDR2 SMNVEV (reference sequence).

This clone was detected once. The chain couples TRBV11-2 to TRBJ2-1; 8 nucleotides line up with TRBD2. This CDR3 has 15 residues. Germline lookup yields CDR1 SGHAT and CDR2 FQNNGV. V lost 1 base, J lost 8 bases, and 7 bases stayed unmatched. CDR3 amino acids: CASSLAPGGPYEQFF. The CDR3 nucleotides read TGTGCCAGCAGCTTAGCCCCGGGGGGGCCTTATGAGCAGTTCTTC.